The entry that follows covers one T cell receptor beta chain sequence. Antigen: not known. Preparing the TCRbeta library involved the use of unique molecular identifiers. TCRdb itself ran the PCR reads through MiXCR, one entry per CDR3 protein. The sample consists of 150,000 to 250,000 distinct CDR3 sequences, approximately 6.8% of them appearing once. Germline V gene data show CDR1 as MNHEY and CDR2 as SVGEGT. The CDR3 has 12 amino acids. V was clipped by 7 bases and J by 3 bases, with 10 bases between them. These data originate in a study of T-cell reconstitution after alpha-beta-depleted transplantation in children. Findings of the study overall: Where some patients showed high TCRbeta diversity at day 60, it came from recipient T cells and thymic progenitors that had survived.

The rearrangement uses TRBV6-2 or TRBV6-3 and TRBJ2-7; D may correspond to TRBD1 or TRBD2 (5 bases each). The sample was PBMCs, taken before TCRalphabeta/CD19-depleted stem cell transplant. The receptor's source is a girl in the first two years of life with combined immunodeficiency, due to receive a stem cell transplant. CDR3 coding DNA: TGTGCCAGCAACATTGGGGGCTACGAGCAGTACTTC. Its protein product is CASNIGGYEQYF.